The sequence of this T cell receptor (beta chain) was determined in a study of identical twins. Whole-study results and caveats: Out-of-frame alpha sequences that twins shared showed excess low generation probability. In drawing conclusions, the study used cross-sectional statistical analysis and did not follow the same donors.

The trim removed 3 bases at V and 2 bases at J, leaving 4 bases unmatched. Germline CDR1 LNHDA, CDR2 SQIVND (reference sequence). The CDR3 runs 15 residues. One entry per CDR3 protein, called by TCRdb with MiXCR from the 5' RACE reads. The repertoire includes approximately 670,000 distinct CDR3 sequences, roughly 6.2% of them detected once, and 1.5% to 2% sits in the top ten. Concerning this clonotype: Antigen: not known.

Sequenced input: naive T cells sorted from blood. The origin of this receptor is a man aged 18 to 30 in good health. The chain combines TRBV19 with TRBJ1-5; 7 bases line up with TRBD1. In DNA, the CDR3 is TGTGCCAGTAGTATTACAGGGGCAGGCAATCAGCCCCAGCATTTT. Its protein product is CASSITGAGNQPQHF.